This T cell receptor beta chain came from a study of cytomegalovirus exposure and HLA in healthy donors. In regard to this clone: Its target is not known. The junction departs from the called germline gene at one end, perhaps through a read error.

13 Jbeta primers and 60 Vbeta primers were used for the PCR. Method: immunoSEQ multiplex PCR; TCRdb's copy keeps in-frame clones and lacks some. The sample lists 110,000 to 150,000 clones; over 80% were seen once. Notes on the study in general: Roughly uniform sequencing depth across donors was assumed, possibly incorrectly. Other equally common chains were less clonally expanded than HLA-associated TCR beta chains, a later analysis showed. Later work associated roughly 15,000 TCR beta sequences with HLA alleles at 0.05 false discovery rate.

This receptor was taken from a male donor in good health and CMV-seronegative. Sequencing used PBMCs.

CDR3 residues: CSSSLLAGDGEQYF. In nucleotides, the CDR3 is TGTTCCAGCAGCCTCTTAGCGGGAGATGGCGAGCAGTACTTC. This chain uses TRBV7-9 with TRBJ2-7, with 9 bases that match TRBD2. This CDR3 contains 14 residues. Germline V gene sequence: CDR1 SEHNR, CDR2 FQNEAQ (reference sequence).